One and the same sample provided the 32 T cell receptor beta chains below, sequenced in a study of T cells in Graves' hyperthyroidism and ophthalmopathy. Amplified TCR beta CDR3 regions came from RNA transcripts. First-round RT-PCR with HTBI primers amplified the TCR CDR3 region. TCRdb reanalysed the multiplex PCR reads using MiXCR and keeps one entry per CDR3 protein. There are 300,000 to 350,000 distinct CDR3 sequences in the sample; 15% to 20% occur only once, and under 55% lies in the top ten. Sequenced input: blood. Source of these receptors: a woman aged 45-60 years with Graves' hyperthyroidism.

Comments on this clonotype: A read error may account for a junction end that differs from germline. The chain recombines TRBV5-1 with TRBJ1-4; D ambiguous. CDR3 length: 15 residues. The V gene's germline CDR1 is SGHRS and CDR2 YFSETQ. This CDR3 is CASSPDEATNGKLFF. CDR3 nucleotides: TGCGCCAGCAGCCCAGACGAAGCAACTAATGGAAAACTGTTTTTT.

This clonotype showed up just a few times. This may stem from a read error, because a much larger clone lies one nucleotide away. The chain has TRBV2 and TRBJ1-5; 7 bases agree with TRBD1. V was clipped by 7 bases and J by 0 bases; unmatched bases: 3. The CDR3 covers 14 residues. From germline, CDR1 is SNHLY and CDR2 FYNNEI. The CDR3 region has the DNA TGTGCCAGCACCCAGGGGGATAGCAATCAGCCCCAGCATTTT. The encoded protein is CASTQGDSNQPQHF.

CDR3 sequence reads: CATSREGGYEQYF. The CDR3 nucleotides read TGTGCCACCAGCAGAGAAGGCGGGTACGAGCAGTACTTC. J is TRBJ2-7 and V is TRBV15; D is possibly TRBD2 (5 bases). The CDR3 sequence is 13 residues long. Germline V lookup: CDR1 LNHNV, CDR2 YYDKDF (reference sequence). V was clipped by 0 bases and J by 4 bases, with 7 bases between them. Drawing the rest from reference TRBV15 and TRBJ2-7, the complete variable domain is DAMVIQNPRYQVTQFGKPVTLSCSQTLNHNVMYWYQQKSSQAPKLLFHYYDKDFNNEADTPDNFQSRRPNTSFCFLDIRSPGLGDTAMYLCATSREGGYEQYFGPGTRLTVT.

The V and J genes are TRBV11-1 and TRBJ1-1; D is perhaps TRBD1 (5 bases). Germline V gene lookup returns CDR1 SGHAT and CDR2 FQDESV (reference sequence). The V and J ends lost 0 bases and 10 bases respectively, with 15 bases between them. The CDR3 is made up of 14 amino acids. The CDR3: CASSLAGGTVVAFF. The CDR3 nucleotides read TGTGCCAGCAGCTTAGCCGGGGGAACGGTGGTAGCTTTCTTT.

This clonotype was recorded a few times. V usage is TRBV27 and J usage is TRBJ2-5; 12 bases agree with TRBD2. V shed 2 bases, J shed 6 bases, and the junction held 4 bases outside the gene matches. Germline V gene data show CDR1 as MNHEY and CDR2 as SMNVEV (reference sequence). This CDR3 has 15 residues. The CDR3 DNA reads TGTGCCAGCAGTTTACTAGCGGGGGGGCCAAAGACCCAGTACTTC. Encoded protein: CASSLLAGGPKTQYF.

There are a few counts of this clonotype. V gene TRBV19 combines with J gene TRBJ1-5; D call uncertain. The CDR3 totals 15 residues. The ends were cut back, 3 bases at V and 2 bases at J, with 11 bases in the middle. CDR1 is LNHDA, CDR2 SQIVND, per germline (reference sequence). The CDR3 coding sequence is TGTGCCAGTAGTATGGGGAGGGCTGGCAATCAGCCCCAGCATTTT. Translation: CASSMGRAGNQPQHF.

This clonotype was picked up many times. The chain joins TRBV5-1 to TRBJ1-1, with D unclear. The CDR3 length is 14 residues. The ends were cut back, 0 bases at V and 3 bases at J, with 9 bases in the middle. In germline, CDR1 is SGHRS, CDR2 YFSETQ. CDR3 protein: CASSLGSPDTEAFF. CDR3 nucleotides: TGCGCCAGCAGCTTGGGGTCGCCCGACACTGAAGCTTTCTTT.

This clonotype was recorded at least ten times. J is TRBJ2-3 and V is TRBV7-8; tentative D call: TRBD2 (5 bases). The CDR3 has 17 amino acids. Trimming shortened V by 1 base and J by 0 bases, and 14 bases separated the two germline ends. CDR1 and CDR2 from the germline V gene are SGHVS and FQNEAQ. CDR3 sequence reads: CASSLESPDSSTDTQYF. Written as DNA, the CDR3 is TGTGCCAGCAGCTTAGAGTCCCCGGACTCCAGCACAGATACGCAGTATTTT.

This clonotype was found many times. The CDR3 sequence: CASSSLGQSLETQYF. For the CDR3, the DNA is TGTGCCAGCAGCTCCCTCGGACAGAGCTTAGAGACCCAGTACTTC. This chain links TRBV11-3 with TRBJ2-5; the D gene is possibly TRBD1 (6 bases). V shed 4 bases and J shed 4 bases, with 16 bases lying between them. Germline-derived CDR1 and CDR2 are SGHNT and YENEEA. This CDR3 is built from 15 residues.

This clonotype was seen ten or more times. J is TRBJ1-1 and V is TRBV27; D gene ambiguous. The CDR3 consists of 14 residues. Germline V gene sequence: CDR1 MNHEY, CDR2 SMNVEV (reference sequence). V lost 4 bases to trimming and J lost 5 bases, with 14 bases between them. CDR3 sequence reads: CASSYRLGRTEAFF. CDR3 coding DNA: TGTGCCAGCAGTTATAGGTTGGGTAGGACTGAAGCTTTCTTT.

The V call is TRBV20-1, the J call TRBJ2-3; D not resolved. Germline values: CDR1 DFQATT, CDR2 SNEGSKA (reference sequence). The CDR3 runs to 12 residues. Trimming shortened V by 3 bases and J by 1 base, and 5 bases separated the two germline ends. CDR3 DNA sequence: TGCAGTGCTAGCCGCCGCACAGATACGCAGTATTTT. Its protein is CSASRRTDTQYF.

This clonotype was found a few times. In nucleotides, the CDR3 is TGTGCCAGCAGTGAAGCAGAAGGGACTTTTCAGCCCCAGCATTTT. This translates into CASSEAEGTFQPQHF. This chain joins TRBV6-1 and TRBJ1-5, with a possible D match to TRBD1 (5 bases). Per germline, CDR1 MNHNS and CDR2 SASEGT. The CDR3 is 15 amino acids. The V gene lost 0 bases and the J gene lost 6 bases, with 12 bases spanning the gap.

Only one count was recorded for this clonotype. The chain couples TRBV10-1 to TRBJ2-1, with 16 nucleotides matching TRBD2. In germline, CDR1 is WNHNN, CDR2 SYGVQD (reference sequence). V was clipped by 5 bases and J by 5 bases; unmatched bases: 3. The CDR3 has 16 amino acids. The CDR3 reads CASSPGLAGGHNEQFF. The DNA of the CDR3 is TGCGCCAGCAGTCCGGGACTAGCGGGAGGGCACAATGAGCAGTTCTTC.

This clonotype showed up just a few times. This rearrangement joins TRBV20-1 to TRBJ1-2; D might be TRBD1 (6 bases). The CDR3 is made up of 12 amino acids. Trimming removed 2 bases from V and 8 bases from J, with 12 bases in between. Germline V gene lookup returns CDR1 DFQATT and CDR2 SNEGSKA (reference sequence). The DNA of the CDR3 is TGCAGTGCTAGATCCCAGGGGTACGGCTACACCTTC. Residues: CSARSQGYGYTF.

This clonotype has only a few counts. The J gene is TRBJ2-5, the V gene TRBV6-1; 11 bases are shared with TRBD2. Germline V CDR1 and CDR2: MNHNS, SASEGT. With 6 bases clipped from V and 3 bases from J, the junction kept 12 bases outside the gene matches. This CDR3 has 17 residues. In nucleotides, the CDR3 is TGTGCCAGCAGGGACACACGGACTAGCGGGTCAAAAGAGACCCAGTACTTC. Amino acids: CASRDTRTSGSKETQYF.

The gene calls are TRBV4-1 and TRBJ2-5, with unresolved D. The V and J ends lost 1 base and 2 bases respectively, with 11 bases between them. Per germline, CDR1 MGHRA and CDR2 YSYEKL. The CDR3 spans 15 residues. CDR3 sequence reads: CASSQGGSNQETQYF. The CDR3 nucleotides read TGCGCCAGCAGCCAAGGCGGCAGCAATCAAGAGACCCAGTACTTC.

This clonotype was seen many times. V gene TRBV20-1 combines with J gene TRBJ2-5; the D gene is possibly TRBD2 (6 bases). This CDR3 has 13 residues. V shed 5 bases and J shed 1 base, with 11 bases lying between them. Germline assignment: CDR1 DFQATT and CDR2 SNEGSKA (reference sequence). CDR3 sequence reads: CSAPSVGQETQYF. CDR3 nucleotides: TGCAGTGCTCCTAGCGTGGGCCAAGAGACCCAGTACTTC.

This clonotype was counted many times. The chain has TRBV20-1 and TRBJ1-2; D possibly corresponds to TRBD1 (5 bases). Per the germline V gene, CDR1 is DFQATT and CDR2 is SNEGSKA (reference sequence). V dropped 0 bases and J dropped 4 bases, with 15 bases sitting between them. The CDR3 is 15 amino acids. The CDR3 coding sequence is TGCAGTGCTAGAGATCCCCTGGGACCGGTCTATGGCTACACCTTC. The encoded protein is CSARDPLGPVYGYTF.

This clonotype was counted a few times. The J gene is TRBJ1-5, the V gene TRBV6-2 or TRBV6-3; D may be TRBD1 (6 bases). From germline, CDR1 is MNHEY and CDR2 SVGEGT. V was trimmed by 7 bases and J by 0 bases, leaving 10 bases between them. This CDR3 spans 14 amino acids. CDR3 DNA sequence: TGTGCCAGCACCGGGGGCCATAGCAATCAGCCCCAGCATTTT. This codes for CASTGGHSNQPQHF.

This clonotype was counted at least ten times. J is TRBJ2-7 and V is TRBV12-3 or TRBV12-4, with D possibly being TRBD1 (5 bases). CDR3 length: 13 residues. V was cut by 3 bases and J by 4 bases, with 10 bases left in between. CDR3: CASSFTQEYEQYF. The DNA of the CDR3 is TGTGCCAGCAGTTTTACACAGGAGTACGAGCAGTACTTC.

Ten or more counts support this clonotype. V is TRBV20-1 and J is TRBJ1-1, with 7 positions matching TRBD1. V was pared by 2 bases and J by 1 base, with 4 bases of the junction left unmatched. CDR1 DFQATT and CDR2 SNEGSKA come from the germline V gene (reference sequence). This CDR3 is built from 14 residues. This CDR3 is CSARLGTANTEAFF. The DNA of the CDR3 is TGCAGTGCTAGATTAGGGACAGCGAACACTGAAGCTTTCTTT.

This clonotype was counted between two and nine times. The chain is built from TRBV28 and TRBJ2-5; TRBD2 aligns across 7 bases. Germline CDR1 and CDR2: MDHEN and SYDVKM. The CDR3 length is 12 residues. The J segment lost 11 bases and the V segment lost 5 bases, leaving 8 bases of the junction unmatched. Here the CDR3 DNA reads TGTGCCAGCAGTACCCACTGGGGGGGACAGTACTTC. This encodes CASSTHWGGQYF.

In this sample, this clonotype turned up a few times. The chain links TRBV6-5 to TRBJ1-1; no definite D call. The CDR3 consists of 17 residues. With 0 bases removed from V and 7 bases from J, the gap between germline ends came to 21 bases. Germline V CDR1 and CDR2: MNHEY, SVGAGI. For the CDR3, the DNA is TGTGCCAGCAGTTACTCGATATTCGGCCGTCATGATGGTGAAGCTTTCTTT. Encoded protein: CASSYSIFGRHDGEAFF.

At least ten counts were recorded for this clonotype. The CDR3, as DNA: TGTGCCAGCAGCGCCTCCTACGAGCAGTACTTC. Translated, it gives CASSASYEQYF. J is TRBJ2-7 and V is TRBV7-9; no firm D call. CDR1 is SEHNR, CDR2 FQNEAQ, per germline (reference sequence). The V end lost 5 bases, the J end lost 0 bases, and 2 bases lay between the germline ends. The CDR3 has 11 residues.

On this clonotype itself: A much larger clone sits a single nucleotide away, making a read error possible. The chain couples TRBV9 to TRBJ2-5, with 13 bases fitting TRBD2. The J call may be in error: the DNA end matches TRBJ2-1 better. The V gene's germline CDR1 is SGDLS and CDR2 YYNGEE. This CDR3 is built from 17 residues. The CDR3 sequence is CASSPSGTSGDQETQFF. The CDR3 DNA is TGTGCCAGCAGCCCTAGTGGGACTAGCGGGGACCAAGAGACCCAGTTCTTC.

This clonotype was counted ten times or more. The DNA for the CDR3 is TGTGCCAGCTCTCCGGGACAGGGGAGCACCGGGGAGCTGTTTTTT. Amino acid sequence: CASSPGQGSTGELFF. The chain combines TRBV18 with TRBJ2-2, with 10 positions matching TRBD1. The CDR3 loop spans 15 amino acids. From germline, CDR1 is KGHSH and CDR2 LQKENI. V shed 6 bases, J shed 4 bases, and the junction held 5 bases outside the gene matches.

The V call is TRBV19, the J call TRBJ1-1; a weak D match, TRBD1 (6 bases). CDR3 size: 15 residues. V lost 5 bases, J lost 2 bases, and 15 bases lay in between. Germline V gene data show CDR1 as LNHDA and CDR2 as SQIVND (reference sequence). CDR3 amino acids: CASSPQGRDNTEAFF. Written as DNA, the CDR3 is TGTGCCAGTAGTCCGCAGGGGCGCGATAACACTGAAGCTTTCTTT.

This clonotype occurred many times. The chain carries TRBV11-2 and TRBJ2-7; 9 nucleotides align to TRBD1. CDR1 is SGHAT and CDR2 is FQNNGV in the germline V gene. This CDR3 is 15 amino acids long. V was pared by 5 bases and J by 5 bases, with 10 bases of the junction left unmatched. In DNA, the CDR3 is TGTGCCAGCAGCGCCGGGACAGGGAATCACGACGAGCAGTACTTC. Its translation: CASSAGTGNHDEQYF. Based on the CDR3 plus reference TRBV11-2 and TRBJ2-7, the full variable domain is EAGVAQSPRYKIIEKRQSVAFWCNPISGHATLYWYQQILGQGPKLLIQFQNNGVVDDSQLPKDRFSAERLKGVDSTLKIQPAKLEDSAVYLCASSAGTGNHDEQYFGPGTRLTVT.

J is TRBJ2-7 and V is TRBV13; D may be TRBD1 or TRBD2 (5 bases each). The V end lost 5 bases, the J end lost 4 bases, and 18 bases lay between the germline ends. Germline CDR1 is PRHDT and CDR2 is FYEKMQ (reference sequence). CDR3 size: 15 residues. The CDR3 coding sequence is TGTGCCAGCAGCCTTGCCTCCGAGGGGAAATACGAGCAGTACTTC. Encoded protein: CASSLASEGKYEQYF.

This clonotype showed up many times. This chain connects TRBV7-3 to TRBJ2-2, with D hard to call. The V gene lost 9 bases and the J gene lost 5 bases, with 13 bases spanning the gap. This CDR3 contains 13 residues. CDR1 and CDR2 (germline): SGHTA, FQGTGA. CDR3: CASRQSGTGELFF. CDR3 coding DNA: TGTGCCAGTCGACAAAGTGGGACCGGGGAGCTGTTTTTT.

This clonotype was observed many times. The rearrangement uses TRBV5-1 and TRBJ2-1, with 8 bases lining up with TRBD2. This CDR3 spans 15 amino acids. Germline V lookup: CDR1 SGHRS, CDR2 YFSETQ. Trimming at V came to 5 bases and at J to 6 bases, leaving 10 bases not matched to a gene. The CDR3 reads CASRSPGLDGNEQFF. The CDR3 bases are TGCGCCAGCAGGTCCCCGGGACTAGATGGCAATGAGCAGTTCTTC.

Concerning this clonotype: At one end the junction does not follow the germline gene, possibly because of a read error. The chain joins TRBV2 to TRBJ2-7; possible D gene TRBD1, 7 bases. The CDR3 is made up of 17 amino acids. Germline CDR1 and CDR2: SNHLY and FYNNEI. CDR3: CANSELPLTGEAGEQYF. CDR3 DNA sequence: TGTGCCAACAGTGAGCTCCCGCTAACAGGGGAGGCGGGCGAGCAGTACTTC.